Following are 11 T cell receptor beta chains from one sample sequenced in a study of cytomegalovirus exposure and HLA in healthy donors. Researchers ran the PCR with 60 Vbeta and 13 Jbeta primers. Generated by immunoSEQ multiplex PCR, the TCRdb table keeps only in-frame clones and is missing some. The sample consists of 200,000 to 250,000 clones, about 85% of them appearing once. Sequencing was carried out using PBMCs. These receptors were taken from a human donor in good health.

This clone was observed a single time. V is TRBV9 and J is TRBJ1-2; tentatively, D is TRBD1 (6 bases). CDR1 is SGDLS, CDR2 YYNGEE, per germline. The V gene lost 0 bases and the J gene lost 4 bases, with 13 bases spanning the gap. This CDR3 is built from 15 residues. The CDR3 coding sequence is TGTGCCAGCAGCGTAGATGCGGGGGCAGGCTATGGCTACACCTTC. Residues: CASSVDAGAGYGYTF.

The V call is TRBV12-5, the J call TRBJ2-3; 12 bases align to TRBD1. V shed 1 base, J shed 4 bases, and the junction held 21 bases outside the gene matches. The CDR3 is 22 amino acids. CDR1 LGHNT and CDR2 FRNRAP come from the germline V gene. The CDR3 region is CASGLATRWDRGRRESSDTQYF. CDR3 coding DNA: TGTGCTAGTGGTTTGGCAACCCGGTGGGACAGGGGGCGGCGGGAAAGCTCAGATACGCAGTATTTT.

The chain couples TRBV6-1 to TRBJ2-5; D is perhaps TRBD1 (5 bases). Germline lookup yields CDR1 MNHNS and CDR2 SASEGT. The V and J ends lost 6 bases and 2 bases respectively, with 13 bases between them. This CDR3 contains 14 residues. CDR3 DNA: TGTGCCAGCAGGCCGACAGTCCGTCAAGAGACCCAGTACTTC. Translation gives CASRPTVRQETQYF.

This clone was seen only a few times. This chain links TRBV6-8 with TRBJ2-5; D gene ambiguous. V was cut by 4 bases and J by 4 bases, with 4 bases left in between. Germline V gene data show CDR1 as MNHGY and CDR2 as SAAAGT. This CDR3 is built from 11 residues. CDR3 protein: CASSSGETQYF. Written as DNA, the CDR3 is TGTGCCAGCAGTTCGGGAGAGACCCAGTACTTC.

The chain carries TRBV9 and TRBJ2-3, with D hard to call. V shed 0 bases and J shed 2 bases, with 10 bases lying between them. This CDR3 spans 15 amino acids. Germline assignment: CDR1 SGDLS and CDR2 YYNGEE. This CDR3 reads CASSVDGSYTDTQYF. The CDR3 nucleotides read TGTGCCAGCAGCGTAGACGGGTCGTACACAGATACGCAGTATTTT.

This clone was observed once. V is TRBV9 and J is TRBJ2-2; 8 bases fit TRBD1. The V and J ends lost 4 bases and 10 bases, in that order; junction bases with no gene match: 9. Germline CDR1 is SGDLS and CDR2 is YYNGEE. The CDR3 consists of 14 residues. The DNA for the CDR3 is TGTGCCAGCAGCTTGGGACAGGAGAGGGTGGAGCTGTTTTTT. Translation: CASSLGQERVELFF.

CDR3 amino acids: CASTLASQETQYF. The CDR3 DNA sequence: TGTGCCAGCACTCTAGCGTCCCAAGAGACCCAGTACTTC. The V gene is TRBV7-2, the J gene TRBJ2-5, with TRBD2 as a possible D gene (6 bases). The CDR3 covers 13 residues. V was trimmed by 7 bases and J by 1 base, leaving 10 bases between them. From germline, CDR1 is SGHTA and CDR2 FQGNSA.

The chain has TRBV19 and TRBJ2-3; unclear D gene. The CDR3 covers 11 residues. Trimming shortened V by 7 bases and J by 5 bases, and 7 bases separated the two germline ends. Per germline, CDR1 LNHDA and CDR2 SQIVND (reference sequence). CDR3 DNA: TGTGCCAGTAACTCGGGAGATACGCAGTATTTT. Encoded protein: CASNSGDTQYF. The whole variable domain, filled in from reference TRBV19 and TRBJ2-3, reads DGGITQSPKYLFRKEGQNVTLSCEQNLNHDAMYWYRQDPGQGLRLIYYSQIVNDFQKGDIAEGYSVSREKKESFPLTVTSAQKNPTAFYLCASNSGDTQYFGPGTRLTVL.

V gene TRBV7-6 combines with J gene TRBJ2-1; 10 bases line up with TRBD2. Germline values: CDR1 SGHVS, CDR2 FNYEAQ. This CDR3 comprises 18 residues. V was pared by 4 bases and J by 3 bases, with 12 bases of the junction left unmatched. The CDR3 loop is CASSSSGSGEPFYNEQFF. DNA for the CDR3: TGTGCCAGCAGCTCTAGCGGGAGCGGGGAACCCTTCTACAATGAGCAGTTCTTC. Based on the CDR3 plus reference TRBV7-6 and TRBJ2-1, the full variable domain is GAGVSQSPRYKVTKRGQDVALRCDPISGHVSLYWYRQALGQGPEFLTYFNYEAQQDKSGLPNDRFSAERPEGSISTLTIQRTEQRDSAMYRCASSSSGSGEPFYNEQFFGPGTRLTVL.

V gene TRBV14 combines with J gene TRBJ2-1, with TRBD2 identical over 9 bases. The germline V gene has CDR1 SGHDN and CDR2 FVKESK. V was clipped by 4 bases and J by 8 bases; unmatched bases: 12. This CDR3 is 16 amino acids long. Here the CDR3 reads CASSPWVAGVFDEQFF. The CDR3 DNA reads as TGTGCCAGCAGCCCCTGGGTAGCGGGAGTGTTCGATGAGCAGTTCTTC.

The table lists this clone with a few counts. The chain employs TRBV10-3 and TRBJ2-2, with 7 bases identical to TRBD1. The trim removed 7 bases at V and 2 bases at J, leaving 7 bases unmatched. This CDR3 is 15 amino acids long. Germline lookup yields CDR1 ENHRY and CDR2 SYGVKD. DNA of the CDR3: TGTGCCATCAAATCACAGGGGCCAAACACCGGGGAGCTGTTTTTT. It is translated as CAIKSQGPNTGELFF.